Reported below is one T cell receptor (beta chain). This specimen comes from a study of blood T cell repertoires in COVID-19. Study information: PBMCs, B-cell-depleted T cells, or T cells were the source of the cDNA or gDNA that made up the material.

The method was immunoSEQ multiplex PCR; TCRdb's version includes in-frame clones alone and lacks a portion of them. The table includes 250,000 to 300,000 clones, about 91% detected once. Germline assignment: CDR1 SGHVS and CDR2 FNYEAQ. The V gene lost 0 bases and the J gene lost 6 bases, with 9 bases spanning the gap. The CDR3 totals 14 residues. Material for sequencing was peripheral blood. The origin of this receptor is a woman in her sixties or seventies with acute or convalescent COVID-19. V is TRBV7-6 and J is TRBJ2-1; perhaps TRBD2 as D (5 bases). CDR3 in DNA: TGTGCCAGCAGCTTAGCGAGGGCAACCAATGAGCAGTTCTTC. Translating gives CASSLARATNEQFF.